This T cell receptor (beta chain) was observed in a study of spatial heterogeneity in lung cancer. In this sample, this clonotype turned up a few times. Each TCR cDNA molecule bore a unique molecular identifier. Each CDR3 protein gets one entry after TCRdb re-called the 5' RACE reads with MiXCR. The sample records about 18,000 distinct CDR3 sequences, 15% to 20% being singletons. The V end was cut by 10 bases, the J end by 1 base, with 7 bases between. The CDR3 loop spans 12 amino acids. This sample's time point: sample taken at primary tumor resection. Unsorted whole RNA samples from tumor, nontumor lung or frozen PBMC were sequenced. Untreated early-stage non-small cell lung cancer patients, 65 to 90 in total, were the donors.

The chain recombines TRBV12-3 or TRBV12-4 with TRBJ2-2, with unresolved D. Specimen: PBMCs, collected at surgery. This TCR derives from a male donor with early-stage non-small cell lung cancer. The CDR3 loop reads CATLRNTGELFF. The CDR3 bases are TGTGCCACCCTTCGGAACACCGGGGAGCTGTTTTTT.